This is a list of T cell receptor beta chains from one sample in a study of human T cells and chemical hapten exposure. TCRdb re-called the RACE reads with MiXCR, one entry per CDR3 protein. Of more than 35,000 distinct CDR3 sequences listed, roughly an eighth are singletons. Sequencing was performed on whole blood, taken in connection with sensitization to the hapten diphenylcyclopropenone (DPC). The source of these receptors is a woman in her 40s with alopecia areata. Some clones in this sample may be carry-over from other donors' samples. CDR3s include the opening cysteine and the closing phenylalanine or tryptophan. Fields, in order: clone size, CDR3 length, D gene, J gene, V gene, CDR3 DNA, CDR3 protein. The D gene is left open where the match is weak. Some rows mark clone size as missing; the rest say once, few, many or name a class of expanded clone.

abundance: many
len: 14
d_gene: TRBD1
j_gene: TRBJ2-3
v_gene: TRBV6-1
CDR3nt: TGTGCCAGCAGCAGGGGGCTGAGCACAGATACGCAGTATTTT
CDR3aa: CASSRGLSTDTQYF

abundance: few
len: 14
d_gene: NA
j_gene: TRBJ1-4
v_gene: TRBV16
CDR3nt: TGTGCCAGCAGCCCTCCCGGAACTAATGAAAAACTGTTTTTT
CDR3aa: CASSPPGTNEKLFF

abundance: few
len: 12
d_gene: NA
j_gene: TRBJ2-5
v_gene: TRBV9
CDR3nt: TGTGCCAGCAGTAAGCTTCAAGGGACCCAGTACTTC
CDR3aa: CASSKLQGTQYF

abundance: NA
len: 15
d_gene: NA
j_gene: TRBJ2-3
v_gene: TRBV29-1
CDR3nt: TGCAGCGCTCAACCCCCGGGCCGCCGGGAAGATACGCAGTATTTT
CDR3aa: CSAQPPGRREDTQYF

abundance: NA
len: 14
d_gene: NA
j_gene: TRBJ1-1
v_gene: TRBV20-1
CDR3nt: TGCAGTGCTAACATACCGAGGGGGAACACTGAAGCTTTCTTT
CDR3aa: CSANIPRGNTEAFF

abundance: many
len: 12
d_gene: NA
j_gene: TRBJ1-1
v_gene: TRBV4-1
CDR3nt: TGCGCCAGCAGCCAAGTAGGCACTGAAGCTTTCTTT
CDR3aa: CASSQVGTEAFF

abundance: NA
len: 14
d_gene: NA
j_gene: TRBJ2-3
v_gene: TRBV7-2
CDR3nt: TGTGCCACAAAGGACAGATTAATCACAGATACGCAGTATTTT
CDR3aa: CATKDRLITDTQYF

abundance: NA
len: 15
d_gene: TRBD2
j_gene: TRBJ2-5
v_gene: TRBV28
CDR3nt: TGTGCCAGCAGAGCAGGACTAGCGGCCATGAGGACCCAGTACTTC
CDR3aa: CASRAGLAAMRTQYF

abundance: many
len: 15
d_gene: NA
j_gene: TRBJ1-1
v_gene: TRBV12-3/TRBV12-4
CDR3nt: TGTGCCAGCAGCCCTTATGAAGCCAGGGTAACTGAAGCTTTCTTT
CDR3aa: CASSPYEARVTEAFF

abundance: many
len: 13
d_gene: NA
j_gene: TRBJ1-2
v_gene: TRBV7-2
CDR3nt: TGTGCCAGCAACAGAGGGGGGTCGGATGGCTACACCTTC
CDR3aa: CASNRGGSDGYTF

abundance: few
len: 12
d_gene: NA
j_gene: TRBJ1-1
v_gene: TRBV20-1
CDR3nt: TGCAGTGCTGGAGGTGGTGGCAGGGAGGCTTTCTTT
CDR3aa: CSAGGGGREAFF

abundance: many
len: 14
d_gene: TRBD1
j_gene: TRBJ1-5
v_gene: TRBV10-2
CDR3nt: TGCGCCAGCAGTGACGACAGGGGGGGTCAGCCCCAGCATTTT
CDR3aa: CASSDDRGGQPQHF

abundance: many
len: 13
d_gene: TRBD1
j_gene: TRBJ1-5
v_gene: TRBV3-1
CDR3nt: TGTGCCAGCGGGGAGACAGGGAGAAATCCCCAGCATTTT
CDR3aa: CASGETGRNPQHF

abundance: many
len: 13
d_gene: NA
j_gene: TRBJ2-5
v_gene: TRBV5-1
CDR3nt: TGCGCCAGCAGCTTGGAGGTGGCGGAGACCCAGTACTTC
CDR3aa: CASSLEVAETQYF

abundance: many
len: 15
d_gene: NA
j_gene: TRBJ1-4
v_gene: TRBV4-3
CDR3nt: TGCGCCAGCAGCCAAGTTTCCGGGGGGAATGAAAAACTGTTTTTT
CDR3aa: CASSQVSGGNEKLFF

abundance: few
len: 13
d_gene: NA
j_gene: TRBJ1-1
v_gene: TRBV15
CDR3nt: TGTGCCACTCGCAGGGGCCAGACCACTGAAGCTTTCTTT
CDR3aa: CATRRGQTTEAFF

abundance: medium-sized
len: 13
d_gene: NA
j_gene: TRBJ2-5
v_gene: TRBV18
CDR3nt: TGTGCCAGCTCACCTTCGTACCAAGAGACCCAGTACTTC
CDR3aa: CASSPSYQETQYF

abundance: many
len: 14
d_gene: NA
j_gene: TRBJ2-2
v_gene: TRBV20-1
CDR3nt: TGCAGTGCTAGAATCAGCGGAGTCACCGGGGAGCTGTTTTTT
CDR3aa: CSARISGVTGELFF

abundance: NA
len: 15
d_gene: NA
j_gene: TRBJ1-5
v_gene: TRBV9
CDR3nt: TGTGCCAGCAGCGTAGGAGGGAATAGCAATCAGCCCCAGCATTTT
CDR3aa: CASSVGGNSNQPQHF

abundance: NA
len: 15
d_gene: TRBD1
j_gene: TRBJ1-6
v_gene: TRBV2
CDR3nt: TGTGCCAGCAGTGGTCCGGGACAGCAGAAATCACCCCTCCACTTT
CDR3aa: CASSGPGQQKSPLHF

abundance: few
len: 13
d_gene: NA
j_gene: TRBJ1-2
v_gene: TRBV11-2
CDR3nt: TGTGCCAGCAGCTTACTTTCTAACTATGGCTACACCTTC
CDR3aa: CASSLLSNYGYTF

abundance: few
len: 13
d_gene: NA
j_gene: TRBJ2-7
v_gene: TRBV29-1
CDR3nt: TGCAGCGTTAGGAGGGGGGGAGGCTACGAGCAGTACTTC
CDR3aa: CSVRRGGGYEQYF

abundance: many
len: 16
d_gene: TRBD2
j_gene: TRBJ2-3
v_gene: TRBV10-3
CDR3nt: TGTGCCATCAGTCAACGCTTCGGGGGGGCCACAGATACGCAGTATTTT
CDR3aa: CAISQRFGGATDTQYF

abundance: NA
len: 17
d_gene: TRBD1
j_gene: TRBJ1-5
v_gene: TRBV4-1
CDR3nt: TGCGCCAGCAGCACTATCTTCCGGGACAGAGCACATCAGCCCCAGCATTTT
CDR3aa: CASSTIFRDRAHQPQHF

abundance: NA
len: 16
d_gene: TRBD2
j_gene: TRBJ2-1
v_gene: TRBV27
CDR3nt: TGTGCCAGCAGTTTATGGCTCGGGACTATGGTCAATGAGCAGTTCTTC
CDR3aa: CASSLWLGTMVNEQFF

abundance: NA
len: 13
d_gene: NA
j_gene: TRBJ1-2
v_gene: TRBV29-1
CDR3nt: TGCAGCGTTGCTGCGGACTCCCTCTATGGCTACACCTTC
CDR3aa: CSVAADSLYGYTF

abundance: medium-sized
len: 14
d_gene: NA
j_gene: TRBJ2-7
v_gene: TRBV30
CDR3nt: TGTGCCTGGAGTGTAGGGGGACCGCTCTACGAGCAGTACTTC
CDR3aa: CAWSVGGPLYEQYF

abundance: NA
len: 16
d_gene: TRBD2
j_gene: TRBJ2-1
v_gene: TRBV28
CDR3nt: TGTGCCAGCAGTCTCTCGTTAGCGGGAGGGCCGCATGAGCAGTTCTTC
CDR3aa: CASSLSLAGGPHEQFF

abundance: NA
len: 15
d_gene: TRBD1
j_gene: TRBJ1-5
v_gene: TRBV7-8
CDR3nt: TGTGCCAGCACCTTAGCTACAGGGGTCAATCAGCCCCAGCATTTT
CDR3aa: CASTLATGVNQPQHF

abundance: once
len: 13
d_gene: NA
j_gene: TRBJ1-1
v_gene: TRBV12-3/TRBV12-4
CDR3nt: TGTGCGAGCACATATCGCCAGAACACTGAAGCTTTCTTT
CDR3aa: CASTYRQNTEAFF

abundance: many
len: 16
d_gene: TRBD2
j_gene: TRBJ2-3
v_gene: TRBV7-2
CDR3nt: TGTGCCAGCAGCTTACAGTCGGGAGGACCCACAGATACGCAGTATTTT
CDR3aa: CASSLQSGGPTDTQYF

abundance: many
len: 12
d_gene: NA
j_gene: TRBJ2-3
v_gene: TRBV30
CDR3nt: TGTGCCTGGAGTACAGGGATAGATACGCAGTATTTT
CDR3aa: CAWSTGIDTQYF

abundance: few
len: 17
d_gene: TRBD1
j_gene: TRBJ1-2
v_gene: TRBV28
CDR3nt: TGTGCCAGCAGTTCCTGGACAGGGGGCCTTGCTAACTATGGCTACACCTTC
CDR3aa: CASSSWTGGLANYGYTF

abundance: few
len: 13
d_gene: NA
j_gene: TRBJ2-7
v_gene: TRBV4-1
CDR3nt: TGCGCCAGCAGCCAAACGGGGAACTACGAGCAGTACTTC
CDR3aa: CASSQTGNYEQYF

abundance: NA
len: 12
d_gene: NA
j_gene: TRBJ2-7
v_gene: TRBV10-3
CDR3nt: TGTGCCATCAGTCCAGGGGTGGACGAGCAGTACTTC
CDR3aa: CAISPGVDEQYF

abundance: NA
len: 12
d_gene: TRBD1
j_gene: TRBJ2-5
v_gene: TRBV29-1
CDR3nt: TGCAGCGCCACCCAGGGGGCCGAGACCCAGTACTTC
CDR3aa: CSATQGAETQYF

abundance: many
len: 14
d_gene: NA
j_gene: TRBJ2-7
v_gene: TRBV12-3/TRBV12-4
CDR3nt: TGTGCCACCTCGAGGGGTGAAGCGGCCTACGAGCAGTACTTC
CDR3aa: CATSRGEAAYEQYF

abundance: many
len: 14
d_gene: NA
j_gene: TRBJ2-5
v_gene: TRBV19
CDR3nt: TGTGCCAGTAGTATCGTCGGGTCCCAAGAGACCCAGTACTTC
CDR3aa: CASSIVGSQETQYF

abundance: NA
len: 13
d_gene: NA
j_gene: TRBJ1-1
v_gene: TRBV12-3/TRBV12-4
CDR3nt: TGTGCCAGCAGTACAAATCAGGGCACTGAAGCTTTCTTT
CDR3aa: CASSTNQGTEAFF

abundance: many
len: 13
d_gene: NA
j_gene: TRBJ2-3
v_gene: TRBV24-1
CDR3nt: TGTGCCACCAGTGAGCCCAGCACAGATACGCAGTATTTT
CDR3aa: CATSEPSTDTQYF

abundance: few
len: 13
d_gene: NA
j_gene: TRBJ2-3
v_gene: TRBV29-1
CDR3nt: TGCAGCGCTACAGGCGGGGGCACAGATACGCAGTATTTT
CDR3aa: CSATGGGTDTQYF

abundance: few
len: 15
d_gene: NA
j_gene: TRBJ2-7
v_gene: TRBV7-2
CDR3nt: TGTGCCAGCGGCACGCTTGCCGAGATAACCTACGAGCAGTACTTC
CDR3aa: CASGTLAEITYEQYF

abundance: few
len: 15
d_gene: NA
j_gene: TRBJ2-1
v_gene: TRBV11-1
CDR3nt: TGTGCCAGCAGCTCGGAGACGGGCTCCTACAATGAGCAGTTCTTC
CDR3aa: CASSSETGSYNEQFF

abundance: NA
len: 15
d_gene: TRBD2
j_gene: TRBJ2-7
v_gene: TRBV28
CDR3nt: TGTGCCAGCAGATCAGCTAGCGGGAGCTCCTACGAGCAGTACTTC
CDR3aa: CASRSASGSSYEQYF

abundance: few
len: 14
d_gene: NA
j_gene: TRBJ2-1
v_gene: TRBV3-1
CDR3nt: TGTGCCAGCAGCCGACTAATACTTAGGGATGAGCAGTTCTTC
CDR3aa: CASSRLILRDEQFF

abundance: NA
len: 16
d_gene: TRBD2
j_gene: TRBJ2-2
v_gene: TRBV19
CDR3nt: TGTGCCAGTAGTATAGAGGCGGGAGGGCCGGTCGGGGAGCTGTTTTTT
CDR3aa: CASSIEAGGPVGELFF

abundance: many
len: 16
d_gene: TRBD2
j_gene: TRBJ2-3
v_gene: TRBV6-4
CDR3nt: TGTGCCAGCAGCGACACTAGCGGAGGCGGCACAGATACGCAGTATTTT
CDR3aa: CASSDTSGGGTDTQYF

abundance: NA
len: 14
d_gene: NA
j_gene: TRBJ1-3
v_gene: TRBV3-1
CDR3nt: TGTGCCAGCAGCCAAGAAGGCAGTGGAAACACCATATATTTT
CDR3aa: CASSQEGSGNTIYF

abundance: few
len: 13
d_gene: NA
j_gene: TRBJ2-7
v_gene: TRBV28
CDR3nt: TGTGCCAGCAGTTTACGGAGGGACAGCGAGCAGTACTTC
CDR3aa: CASSLRRDSEQYF

abundance: many
len: 13
d_gene: NA
j_gene: TRBJ2-2
v_gene: TRBV18
CDR3nt: TGTGCCAGCTCCAACGAGGGGACCGGGGAGCTGTTTTTT
CDR3aa: CASSNEGTGELFF

abundance: many
len: 14
d_gene: TRBD1
j_gene: TRBJ1-6
v_gene: TRBV11-2
CDR3nt: TGTGCCAGCAGCTGGACAGGGGAAGAATCACCCCTCCACTTT
CDR3aa: CASSWTGEESPLHF